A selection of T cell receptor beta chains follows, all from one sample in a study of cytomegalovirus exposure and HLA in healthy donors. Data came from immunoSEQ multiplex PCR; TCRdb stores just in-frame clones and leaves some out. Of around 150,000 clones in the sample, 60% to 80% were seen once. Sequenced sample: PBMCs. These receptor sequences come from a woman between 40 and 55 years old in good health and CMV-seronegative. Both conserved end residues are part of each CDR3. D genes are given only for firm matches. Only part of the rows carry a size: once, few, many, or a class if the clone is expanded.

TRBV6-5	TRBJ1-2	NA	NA	TGTGCCAGCACTCAGACAGACAAGACTGGGGGCTACACCTTC	CASTQTDKTGGYTF
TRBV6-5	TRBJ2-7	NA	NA	TGTGCCAGCAGCCCGAGCCGGGGCTACGAGCAGTACTTC	CASSPSRGYEQYF
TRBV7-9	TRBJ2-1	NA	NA	TGTGCCAGCAGCCCACCGATGAGCTCCTACAATGAGCAGTTCTTC	CASSPPMSSYNEQFF
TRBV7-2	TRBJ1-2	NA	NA	TGTGCCAGCAGCTTAGAGCTGGGGAGGGGTGGCTACACCTTC	CASSLELGRGGYTF
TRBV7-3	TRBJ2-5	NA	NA	TGTGCCAGCAGCTTGGTAGCGGCAAGCCAAGAGACCCAGTACTTC	CASSLVAASQETQYF
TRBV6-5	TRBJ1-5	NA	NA	TGTGCCAGCACCCAGGATAGCAATCAGCCCCAGCATTTT	CASTQDSNQPQHF
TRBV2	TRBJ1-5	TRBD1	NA	TGTGCCAGCAGTCAACAGGGGGCGCTTCAGCCCCAGCATTTT	CASSQQGALQPQHF
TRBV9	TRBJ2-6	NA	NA	TGTGCCAGCAGCGTAGACTCAACCCCTGGGGCCAACGTCCTGACTTTC	CASSVDSTPGANVLTF
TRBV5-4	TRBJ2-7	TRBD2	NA	TGTGCCAGCAGCTGGAGTGGGCGGGGGGGTTACGAGCAGTACTTC	CASSWSGRGGYEQYF
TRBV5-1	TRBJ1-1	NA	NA	TGCGCCAGCAGCCGCAGGGAGGGCACTGAAGCTTTCTTT	CASSRREGTEAFF
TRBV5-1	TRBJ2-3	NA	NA	TGCGCCAGCAGCTTAGTGACAGGGAGGTTAATCGATACGCAGTATTTT	CASSLVTGRLIDTQYF
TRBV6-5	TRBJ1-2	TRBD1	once	TGTGCCAGCAGTTCCGGGACAGGGGGAGGCTACACCTTC	CASSSGTGGGYTF
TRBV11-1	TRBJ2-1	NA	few	TGTGCCAGCAGCCAAACGGTGCAGGTCTCCTACAATGAGCAGTTCTTC	CASSQTVQVSYNEQFF
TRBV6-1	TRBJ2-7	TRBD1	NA	TGTGCCAGCAAGGACAGGGGTATCTCCTACGAGCAGTACTTC	CASKDRGISYEQYF
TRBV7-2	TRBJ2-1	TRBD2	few	TGTGCCTATAGGGAGGGCGGGAGTATTAACAATGAGCAGTTCTTC	CAYREGGSINNEQFF
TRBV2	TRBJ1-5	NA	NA	TGTGCCAGCAGTCTTGACAGGATAGACGGGCCCCAGCATTTT	CASSLDRIDGPQHF
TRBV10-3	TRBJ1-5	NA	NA	TGTGCCATCAGTGGAGACAGGAATAGCAATCAGCCCCAGCATTTT	CAISGDRNSNQPQHF
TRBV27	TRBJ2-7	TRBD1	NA	TGTGCCAGCAGTTTACGCCGGGACAGCACCTTCTACGAGCAGTACTTC	CASSLRRDSTFYEQYF
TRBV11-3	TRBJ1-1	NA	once	TGTGCCAGCAGCTTAGATATTTTCGCTGAAGCTTTCTTT	CASSLDIFAEAFF